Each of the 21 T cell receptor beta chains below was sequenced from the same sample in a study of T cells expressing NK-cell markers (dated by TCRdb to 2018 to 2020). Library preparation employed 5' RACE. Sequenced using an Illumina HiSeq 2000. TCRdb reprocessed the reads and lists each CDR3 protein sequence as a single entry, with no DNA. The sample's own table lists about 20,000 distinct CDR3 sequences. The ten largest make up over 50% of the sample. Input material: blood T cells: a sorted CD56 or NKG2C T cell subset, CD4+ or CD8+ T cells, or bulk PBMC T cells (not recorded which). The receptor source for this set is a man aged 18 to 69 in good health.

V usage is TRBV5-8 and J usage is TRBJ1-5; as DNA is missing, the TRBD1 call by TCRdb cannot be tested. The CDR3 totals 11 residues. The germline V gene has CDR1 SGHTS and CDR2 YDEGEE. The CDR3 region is CASSPSGAQHF.

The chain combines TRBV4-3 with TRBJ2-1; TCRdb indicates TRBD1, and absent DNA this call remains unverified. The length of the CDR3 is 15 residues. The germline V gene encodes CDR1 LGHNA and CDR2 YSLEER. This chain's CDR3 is CASSQDRGGVNEQFF.

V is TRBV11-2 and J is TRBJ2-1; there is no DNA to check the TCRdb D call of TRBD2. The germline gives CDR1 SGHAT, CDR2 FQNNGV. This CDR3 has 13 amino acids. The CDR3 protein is CASSLATRGGQFF. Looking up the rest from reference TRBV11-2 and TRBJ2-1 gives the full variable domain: EAGVAQSPRYKIIEKRQSVAFWCNPISGHATLYWYQQILGQGPKLLIQFQNNGVVDDSQLPKDRFSAERLKGVDSTLKIQPAKLEDSAVYLCASSLATRGGQFFGPGTRLTVL.

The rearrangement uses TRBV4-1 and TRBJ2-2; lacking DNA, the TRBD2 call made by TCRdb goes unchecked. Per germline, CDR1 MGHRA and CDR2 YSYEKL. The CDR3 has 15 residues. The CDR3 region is CASSLLARNTGELFF.

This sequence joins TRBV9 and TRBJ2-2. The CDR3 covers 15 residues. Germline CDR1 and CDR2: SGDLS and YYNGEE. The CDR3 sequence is CASSLRGSDTGELFF. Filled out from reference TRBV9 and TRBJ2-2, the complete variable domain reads DSGVTQTPKHLITATGQRVTLRCSPRSGDLSVYWYQQSLDQGLQFLIQYYNGEERAKGNILERFSAQQFPDLHSELNLSSLELGDSALYFCASSLRGSDTGELFFGEGSRLTVL.

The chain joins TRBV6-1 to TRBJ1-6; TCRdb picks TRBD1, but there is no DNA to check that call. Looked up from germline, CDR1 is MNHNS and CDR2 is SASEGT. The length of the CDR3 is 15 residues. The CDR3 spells CASSPRDRSNSPLHF.

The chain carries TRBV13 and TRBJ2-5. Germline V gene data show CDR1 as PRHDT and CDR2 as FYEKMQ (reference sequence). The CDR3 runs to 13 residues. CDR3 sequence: CASSLFWEETQYF. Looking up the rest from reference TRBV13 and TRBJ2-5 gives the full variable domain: AAGVIQSPRHLIKEKRETATLKCYPIPRHDTVYWYQQGPGQDPQFLISFYEKMQSDKGSIPDRFSAQQFSDYHSELNMSSLELGDSALYFCASSLFWEETQYFGPGTRLLVL.

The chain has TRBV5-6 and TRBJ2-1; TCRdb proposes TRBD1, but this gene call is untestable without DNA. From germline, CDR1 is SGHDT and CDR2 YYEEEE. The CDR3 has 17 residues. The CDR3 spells CASSPQRGTGSYNEQFF.

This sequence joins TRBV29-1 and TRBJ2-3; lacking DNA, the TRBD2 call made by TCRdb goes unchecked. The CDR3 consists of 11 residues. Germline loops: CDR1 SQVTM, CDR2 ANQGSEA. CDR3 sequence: CSGGPDNTQYF.

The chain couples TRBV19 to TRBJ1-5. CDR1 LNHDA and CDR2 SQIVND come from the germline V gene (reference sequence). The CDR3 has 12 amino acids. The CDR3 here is CASSMGLQPQHF.

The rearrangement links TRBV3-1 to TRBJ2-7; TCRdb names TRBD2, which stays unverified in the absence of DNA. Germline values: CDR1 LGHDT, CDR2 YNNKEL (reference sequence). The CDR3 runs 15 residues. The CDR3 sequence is CASSQGLAGAYEQYF.

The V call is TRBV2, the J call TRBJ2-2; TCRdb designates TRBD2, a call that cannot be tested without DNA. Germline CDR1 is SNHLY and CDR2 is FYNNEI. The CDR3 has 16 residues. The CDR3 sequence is CASIGVAGSNTGELFF.

The CDR3 region is CASSDRGVSNQPQHF. The rearrangement uses TRBV6-1 and TRBJ1-5; the D call from TCRdb, TRBD1, cannot be confirmed without DNA. The CDR3 is 15 residues long. Germline V gene data show CDR1 as MNHNS and CDR2 as SASEGT.

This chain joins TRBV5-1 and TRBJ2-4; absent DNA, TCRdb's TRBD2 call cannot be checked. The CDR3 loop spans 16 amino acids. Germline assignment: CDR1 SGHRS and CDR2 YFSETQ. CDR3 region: CASSLATSGSGDIQYF.

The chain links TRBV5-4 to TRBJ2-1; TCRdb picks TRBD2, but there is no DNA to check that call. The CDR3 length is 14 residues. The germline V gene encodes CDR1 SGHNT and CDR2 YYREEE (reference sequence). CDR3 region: CASSLDEPTSVQFF.

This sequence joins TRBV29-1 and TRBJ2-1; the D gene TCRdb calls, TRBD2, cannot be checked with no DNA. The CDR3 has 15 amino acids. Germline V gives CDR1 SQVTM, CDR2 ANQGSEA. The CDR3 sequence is CSVGQLAGVNNEQFF.

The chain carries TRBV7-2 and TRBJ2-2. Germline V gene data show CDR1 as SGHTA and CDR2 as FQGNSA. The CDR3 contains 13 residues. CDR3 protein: CASSLVVDGELFF.

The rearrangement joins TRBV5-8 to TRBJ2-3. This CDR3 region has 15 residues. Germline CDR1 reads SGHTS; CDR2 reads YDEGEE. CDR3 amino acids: CASSLGSLSTDTQYF.

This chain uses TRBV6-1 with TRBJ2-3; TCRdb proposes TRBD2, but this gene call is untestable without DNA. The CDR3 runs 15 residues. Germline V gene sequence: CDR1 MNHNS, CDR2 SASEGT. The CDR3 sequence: CASRQGLGGTDTQYF.

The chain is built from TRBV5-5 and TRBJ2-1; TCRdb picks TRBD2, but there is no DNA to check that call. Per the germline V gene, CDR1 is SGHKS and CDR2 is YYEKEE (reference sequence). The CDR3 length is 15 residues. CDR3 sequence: CASSFGAGVRNEQFF.

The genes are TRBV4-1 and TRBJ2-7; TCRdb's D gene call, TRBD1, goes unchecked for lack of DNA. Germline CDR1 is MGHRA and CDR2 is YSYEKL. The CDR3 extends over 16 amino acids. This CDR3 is CASSQTDSPSIYEQYF.